The clone carrying this TCR beta chain was seen a handful of times. These data originate in a study of T-cell memory formation after mild COVID-19. TCRdb independently ran MiXCR on the 5' RACE reads; one entry per CDR3 protein. The data contain roughly 200,000 distinct CDR3 sequences, about a fifth of them singletons. Sequencing input: PBMCs or a T cell subset sorted from them (not recorded which). The receptor's source is an adult woman who had mild COVID-19 (a few samples of this study predate the infection). Cell type and time point are not known.

CDR3 residues: CASSHPSGGWDEQFF. The CDR3 DNA is TGTGCCAGCAGTCATCCTAGCGGGGGATGGGATGAGCAGTTCTTC. This rearrangement joins TRBV12-3 or TRBV12-4 to TRBJ2-1, with 10 positions matching TRBD2. V lost 5 bases to trimming and J lost 8 bases; unmatched junction nucleotides: 9. This CDR3 has 15 amino acids.